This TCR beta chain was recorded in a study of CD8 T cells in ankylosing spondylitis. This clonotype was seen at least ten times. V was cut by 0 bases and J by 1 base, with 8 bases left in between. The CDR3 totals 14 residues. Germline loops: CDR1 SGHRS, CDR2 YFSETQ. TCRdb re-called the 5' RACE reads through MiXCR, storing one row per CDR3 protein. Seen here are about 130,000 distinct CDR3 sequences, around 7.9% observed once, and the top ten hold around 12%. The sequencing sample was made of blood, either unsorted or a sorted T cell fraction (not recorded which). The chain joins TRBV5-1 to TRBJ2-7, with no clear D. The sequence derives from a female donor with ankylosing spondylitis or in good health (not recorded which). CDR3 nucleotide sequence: TGCGCCAGCAGCTTGGATTGGGGTTCCTACGAGCAGTACTTC. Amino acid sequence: CASSLDWGSYEQYF. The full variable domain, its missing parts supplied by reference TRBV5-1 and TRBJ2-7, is KAGVTQTPRYLIKTRGQQVTLSCSPISGHRSVSWYQQTPGQGLQFLFEYFSETQRNKGNFPGRFSGRQFSNSRSEMNVSTLELGDSALYLCASSLDWGSYEQYFGPGTRLTVT.